This TCR beta chain was sequenced in a study of shared clonotypes between healthy human individuals. Germline-derived CDR1 and CDR2 are MNHEY and SVGAGI. Trimming pared 1 base from V and 9 bases from J, leaving 19 bases between. The CDR3 extends over 16 amino acids. Only CD45RO-negative cells positively selected for CCR7 counted as naive CD8 cells, so terminally differentiated effector memory CD45RA+ cells were excluded. TCRdb's table, derived via immunoSEQ multiplex PCR, lists solely in-frame clones and lacks some. The sample records about 2,100,000 clones, about 92% being singletons. Study-wide results and limits: Genetic and exposure-history diversity was limited by the few donors. Generally, estimated richness proved larger in naive subsets than it did in memory subsets. Around 5% was the fraction of naive CD4 clonotypes found shared across a few donors.

A note on this clone: As yet, its antigen is unknown.

Material for sequencing was naive CD8+ T cells from PBMCs. The receptor comes from a man aged 18 to 30 in good health. Some clones in this sample may be carry-over from other donors' samples. V usage is TRBV6-5 and J usage is TRBJ2-1; weak D call: TRBD2 (6 bases). The CDR3: CASSYLRDPGGAEQFF. CDR3 sequence (DNA): TGTGCCAGCAGTTACTTACGGGACCCCGGAGGGGCTGAGCAGTTCTTC.